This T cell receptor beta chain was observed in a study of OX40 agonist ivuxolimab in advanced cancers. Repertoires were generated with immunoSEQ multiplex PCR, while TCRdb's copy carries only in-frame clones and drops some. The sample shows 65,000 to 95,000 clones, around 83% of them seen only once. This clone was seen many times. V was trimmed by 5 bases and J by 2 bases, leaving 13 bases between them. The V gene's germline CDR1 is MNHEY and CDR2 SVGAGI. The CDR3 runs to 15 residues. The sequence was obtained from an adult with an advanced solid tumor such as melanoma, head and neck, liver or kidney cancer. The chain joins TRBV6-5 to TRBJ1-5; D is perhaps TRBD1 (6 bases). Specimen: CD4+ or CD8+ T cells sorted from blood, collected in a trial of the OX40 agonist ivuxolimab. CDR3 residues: CASSLDRNGNQPQHF. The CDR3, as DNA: TGTGCCAGCAGTCTCGACAGGAATGGCAATCAGCCCCAGCATTTT.